The 11 T cell receptor beta chains reported below all come from one sample, sequenced in a study of blood T cell repertoires in COVID-19. This table comes from immunoSEQ multiplex PCR, and its TCRdb copy is limited to in-frame clones, with some not included. Found here are about 270,000 clones, roughly 90% of them singletons; the top ten hold roughly 2%. The sample taken for sequencing was PBMCs or T cells enriched from blood (not recorded which). Receptors were obtained from a woman in her 40s with acute COVID-19.

The genes are TRBV24-1 and TRBJ1-4; TRBD1 is a possible D gene (5 bases). Germline V gene lookup returns CDR1 KGHDR and CDR2 SFDVKD. There are 15 residues in the CDR3. V lost 4 bases, J lost 7 bases, and 15 bases lay in between. The CDR3 region is CATSERQGLTEKLFF. DNA of the CDR3: TGTGCCACCAGTGAGAGGCAGGGCTTGACTGAAAAACTGTTTTTT.

As concerns this clone: Other DNA sequences in this sample translate to the same CDR3. J is TRBJ1-1 and V is TRBV18; the match to TRBD1 covers 9 bases. Per germline, CDR1 KGHSH and CDR2 LQKENI. The V segment lost 3 bases and the J segment 1 base; nucleotides outside the gene matches: 3. There are 15 residues in the CDR3. CDR3 region: CASSPGTGSNTEAFF. The CDR3 DNA is TGTGCCAGCTCACCCGGGACAGGGTCGAACACTGAAGCTTTCTTT. The variable domain in full, completed from reference TRBV18 and TRBJ1-1, reads NAGVMQNPRHLVRRRGQEARLRCSPMKGHSHVYWYRQLPEEGLKFMVYLQKENIIDESGMPKERFSAEFPKEGPSILRIQQVVRGDSAAYFCASSPGTGSNTEAFFGQGTRLTVV.

The chain couples TRBV5-4 to TRBJ2-7; D is unresolved. CDR1 SGHNT and CDR2 YYREEE come from the germline V gene (reference sequence). Deletions cut 0 bases from V and 2 bases from J, with 6 bases between. The CDR3 length is 13 residues. CDR3 nucleotides: TGTGCCAGCAGCTTGGATTCGGCCTACGAGCAGTACTTC. It is translated as CASSLDSAYEQYF.

The chain carries TRBV4-3 and TRBJ1-2, with D maybe TRBD1 (6 bases). Germline CDR1 is LGHNA and CDR2 is YSLEER. With 0 bases removed from V and 4 bases from J, the gap between germline ends came to 12 bases. This CDR3 contains 15 residues. The CDR3 region is CASSQERGPSYGYTF. In nucleotides, the CDR3 is TGCGCCAGCAGCCAAGAGCGGGGGCCGAGCTATGGCTACACCTTC.

The chain recombines TRBV7-9 with TRBJ2-7, with TRBD2 matching 8 bases. Germline loops: CDR1 SEHNR, CDR2 FQNEAQ (reference sequence). With V trimmed by 5 bases and J by 0 bases, 6 bases remained unmatched. There are 15 residues in the CDR3. The CDR3 loop reads CASSPIAGRSYEQYF. The DNA of the CDR3 is TGTGCCAGCAGCCCAATAGCGGGACGCTCCTACGAGCAGTACTTC.

The chain couples TRBV11-2 to TRBJ1-1; D may be TRBD1 (6 bases). V was trimmed by 4 bases and J by 7 bases, leaving 19 bases between them. The germline V gene encodes CDR1 SGHAT and CDR2 FQNNGV. This CDR3 has 15 amino acids. The CDR3 spells CASSSLGGGLREAFF. Here the CDR3 DNA reads TGTGCCAGCAGCTCCCTAGGGGGGGGCCTCCGTGAAGCTTTCTTT.

The chain recombines TRBV11-3 with TRBJ2-7; 8 nucleotides align to TRBD2. This CDR3 comprises 16 residues. Germline-derived CDR1 and CDR2 are SGHNT and YENEEA. V dropped 5 bases and J dropped 7; count of bases not matched to a gene: 16. This chain's CDR3 is CASSPIGGLAPREQYF. Here the CDR3 DNA reads TGTGCCAGCAGCCCCATAGGAGGACTAGCCCCTCGGGAGCAGTACTTC.

The gene calls are TRBV4-3 and TRBJ2-1; TRBD2 agrees at 13 bases. The length of the CDR3 is 17 residues. Germline V gene sequence: CDR1 LGHNA, CDR2 YSLEER. J lost 6 bases, V lost 3 bases, and 8 bases had no gene match. The CDR3 DNA sequence: TGCGCCAGCAGCCAGGAATGGACTAGCGGGGGTTCCAATGAGCAGTTCTTC. This codes for CASSQEWTSGGSNEQFF.

The rearrangement joins TRBV10-3 to TRBJ1-2, with 8 bases matching TRBD1. Germline V gives CDR1 ENHRY, CDR2 SYGVKD. The CDR3 loop spans 15 amino acids. After removal of 3 bases from V and 8 bases from J, the junction contained 11 bases not matched to a gene. CDR3 in amino acids: CAISESSGRGHGYTF. The CDR3 DNA sequence: TGTGCCATCAGTGAATCATCGGGCAGGGGGCACGGCTACACCTTC.

The chain links TRBV7-9 to TRBJ2-7, with a weak D call TRBD1 (5 bases). The CDR3 totals 15 residues. The V end lost 5 bases, the J end lost 0 bases, and 14 bases lay between the germline ends. Germline CDR1 and CDR2: SEHNR and FQNEAQ (reference sequence). The CDR3 loop reads CASSPWGLSSYEQYF. In DNA form, the CDR3 reads TGTGCCAGCAGCCCTTGGGGCCTCAGCTCCTACGAGCAGTACTTC.

The chain links TRBV12-3 or TRBV12-4 to TRBJ2-7, with 9 bases lining up with TRBD2. Germline trimming cut 10 bases from V and 8 bases from J; bases unmatched to any gene: 12. The CDR3 contains 13 residues. CDR3: CAIRASGAAKQYF. In DNA form, the CDR3 reads TGTGCCATTAGGGCTAGCGGGGCGGCTAAGCAGTACTTC.